The 15 T cell receptor beta chains listed next were all sequenced from one sample in a study of blood T cell repertoires in COVID-19. TCRdb keeps only in-frame clones here, not all; method: immunoSEQ multiplex PCR. The sample contains roughly 180,000 clones, approximately 80% of which appear only once. Input material: peripheral blood. The source of these receptors is a woman aged 45-59 years with active or convalescent COVID-19.

The chain recombines TRBV10-2 with TRBJ1-6, with D possibly matching TRBD1 (5 bases). The CDR3 consists of 14 residues. The germline V gene has CDR1 WSHSY and CDR2 SAAADI. V was cut by 2 bases and J by 7 bases, with 9 bases left in between. CDR3 sequence (DNA): TGCGCCAGCAGTGAGGGACACCGGAATTCACCCCTCCACTTT. This encodes CASSEGHRNSPLHF.

The chain combines TRBV2 with TRBJ1-2; 8 bases are a match to TRBD1. The ends lost 2 bases at V and 6 bases at J; junction bases unmatched: 8. The germline CDR1 and CDR2 sequences are SNHLY and FYNNEI. The CDR3 runs to 15 residues. The DNA for the CDR3 is TGTGCCAGCAGTGAATCCCCCGGACAGGGTGATGGCTACACCTTC. Its translation is CASSESPGQGDGYTF.

This clone was found a few times. This rearrangement joins TRBV6-5 to TRBJ2-2; D gene uncertain. CDR1 MNHEY and CDR2 SVGAGI come from the germline V gene. CDR3 length equals 12 residues. Deletions cut 5 bases from V and 6 bases from J, with 7 bases between. CDR3 amino acids: CASSPLSGELFF. In nucleotides, the CDR3 is TGTGCCAGCAGTCCATTGTCCGGGGAGCTGTTTTTT.

The chain couples TRBV19 to TRBJ1-6; TRBD1 matches 7 bases. Germline CDR1 and CDR2: LNHDA and SQIVND (reference sequence). CDR3 length: 13 amino acids. Unmatched junction bases numbered 5, after V lost 9 bases and J lost 6 bases. In DNA form, the CDR3 reads TGTGCCAGCAGGGACAGAGTTAATTCACCCCTCCACTTT. Its protein product is CASRDRVNSPLHF.

This rearrangement joins TRBV28 to TRBJ1-2; D is perhaps TRBD1 (6 bases). Per the germline V gene, CDR1 is MDHEN and CDR2 is SYDVKM. V was pared by 7 bases and J by 7 bases, with 13 bases between. The CDR3 has 12 amino acids. The CDR3 DNA sequence: TGTGCCAGCACTACCTTACAGGGTGGCTACACCTTC. It yields the protein CASTTLQGGYTF.

The chain has TRBV19 and TRBJ1-5, with D maybe TRBD1 (6 bases). Between the trimmed V and J ends, which lost 6 bases and 0 bases, there was a span of 12 bases. The CDR3 covers 15 residues. The germline CDR1 and CDR2 sequences are LNHDA and SQIVND (reference sequence). The CDR3 bases are TGTGCCAGTAGCGGGCAGGGGTATAGCAATCAGCCCCAGCATTTT. Its protein product is CASSGQGYSNQPQHF.

V is TRBV28 and J is TRBJ2-5; 13 bases align to TRBD2. CDR1 is MDHEN, CDR2 SYDVKM, per germline. This CDR3 comprises 16 residues. V dropped 10 bases and J dropped 5; count of bases not matched to a gene: 13. CDR3 bases: TGTGCCACCACTAAGGGCACTAGCGGGAGGGGGGAGACCCAGTACTTC. It yields the protein CATTKGTSGRGETQYF.

In its sample, this clone was seen once. The V and J genes are TRBV2 and TRBJ1-5; 8 bases map to TRBD1. Per the germline V gene, CDR1 is SNHLY and CDR2 is FYNNEI. The CDR3 extends over 13 amino acids. J was trimmed by 7 bases and V by 7 bases; bases with no gene match: 6. Here the CDR3 reads CASILDRGQPQHF. The CDR3 DNA follows: TGTGCCAGCATTTTAGACAGGGGCCAGCCCCAGCATTTT.

V and J are TRBV5-6 and TRBJ2-5; tentative D call: TRBD2 (7 bases). Trimming removed 4 bases from V and 2 bases from J, with 15 bases in between. Germline CDR1 is SGHDT and CDR2 is YYEEEE. The CDR3 runs to 15 residues. The CDR3 spells CASSPTGGRQETQYF. DNA for the CDR3: TGTGCCAGCAGCCCGACCGGGGGGCGTCAAGAGACCCAGTACTTC.

The chain uses TRBV29-1 and TRBJ1-1, with a weak D call TRBD1 (5 bases). CDR1 is SQVTM, CDR2 ANQGSEA, per germline. This CDR3 spans 14 amino acids. Trimming pared 5 bases from V and 1 base from J, leaving 14 bases between. CDR3 sequence reads: CSVQAQGRNTEAFF. The CDR3 DNA follows: TGCAGCGTTCAGGCTCAGGGCCGGAACACTGAAGCTTTCTTT.

The V call is TRBV18, the J call TRBJ1-3; 8 bases are shared with TRBD1. V lost 3 bases, J lost 2 bases, and 6 bases stayed unmatched. The CDR3 extends over 16 amino acids. Germline V CDR1 and CDR2: KGHSH, LQKENI. The CDR3 reads CASSPLKQGAGNTIYF. CDR3 bases: TGTGCCAGCTCACCGCTCAAACAGGGGGCTGGAAACACCATATATTTT.

This chain joins TRBV20-1 and TRBJ1-2; TRBD1 agrees at 7 bases. CDR3 size: 11 residues. The V gene end was trimmed by 8 bases and the J gene end by 5 bases; junction bases not matched to a gene: 5. Germline assignment: CDR1 DFQATT and CDR2 SNEGSKA (reference sequence). CDR3 sequence: CSTTTGYGYTF. The CDR3, as DNA: TGCAGTACAACGACAGGGTATGGCTACACCTTC.

This chain uses TRBV21-1 with TRBJ2-3; no check of the table's D call, TRBD1, against the DNA was made. TRBV21-1 counts as a pseudogene. The CDR3 has 14 amino acids. The CDR3 DNA reads as TGTGCCAGATACCGGGACAGGGCCTTAGATACGCAGTATTTT. The encoded protein is CARYRDRALDTQYF.

The rearrangement joins TRBV3-1 (or the pseudogene TRBV3-2) to TRBJ1-2; D is perhaps TRBD1 (5 bases). Germline V lookup: CDR1 LGHDT, CDR2 YNNKEL (reference sequence). The V and J ends lost 0 bases and 8 bases respectively, with 13 bases between them. This CDR3 spans 14 amino acids. The CDR3 nucleotides are TGTGCCAGCAGCCAAGAGGGGGGGATCGGAGGCTACACCTTC. It encodes CASSQEGGIGGYTF.

CDR3 sequence: CASSHAGGSSYNEQFF. Here the CDR3 DNA reads TGCGCCAGCAGCCACGCGGGAGGGAGCTCCTACAATGAGCAGTTCTTC. This chain uses TRBV4-3 with TRBJ2-1; 9 bases are shared with TRBD2. Germline CDR1 and CDR2: LGHNA and YSLEER. This CDR3 has 16 residues. Germline trimming cut 3 bases from V and 0 bases from J; bases unmatched to any gene: 3.